One sample yielded the 8 T cell receptor beta chains listed below, sequenced in a study of response to subunit inactivated influenza vaccine (dated by TCRdb to 2017 to 2018). The method behind the library was RT-PCR. TCRdb lists the instrument as Illumina HiSeq 2500. The public sequencing data were trimmed at Q25 with fastp and processed into clonotypes with MiXCR by TCRdb, which kept only in-frame beta chains. Each record represents a unique CDR3 protein, reported with the most common genes and DNA among its rows. This sample has hundreds of thousands of distinct CDR3 sequences in its table, and approximately 7.7% of those were observed once. The ten largest make up roughly 13% of the sample. The sample consisted of PBMCs from blood, taken less than 25 months after vaccination. The source of these receptors is a man in his fifties or sixties who received an inactivated influenza vaccine. Donor details come from another sample of the same person, matched by shared clones.

A few counts support this clonotype. The chain links TRBV10-3 to TRBJ2-1; 7 nucleotides match TRBD2. After removal of 7 bases from V and 3 bases from J, the junction contained 6 bases not matched to a gene. Germline V lookup: CDR1 ENHRY, CDR2 SYGVKD. This CDR3 region has 14 residues. The CDR3 DNA follows: TGTGCCATCATGGGGGGGATAAACTACAATGAGCAGTTCTTC. Its translation: CAIMGGINYNEQFF.

The V gene is TRBV11-2, the J gene TRBJ2-2; D unresolved. Germline loops: CDR1 SGHAT, CDR2 FQNNGV. The V end was cut by 0 bases, the J end by 1 base, with 6 bases between. The CDR3 is 15 amino acids. This chain's CDR3 is CASSLEGWNTGELFF. DNA of the CDR3: TGTGCCAGCAGCTTAGAGGGTTGGAACACCGGGGAGCTGTTTTTT.

This clonotype was found many times. The rearrangement joins TRBV5-1 to TRBJ2-3; 8 positions agree with TRBD1. The CDR3 contains 16 residues. Germline V gene lookup returns CDR1 SGHRS and CDR2 YFSETQ. Unmatched junction bases numbered 8, after V lost 3 bases and J lost 2 bases. The CDR3 DNA is TGCGCCAGCAGCTGGACAGGGTTAGTCTTCACAGATACGCAGTATTTT. The encoded protein is CASSWTGLVFTDTQYF.

This clonotype was observed at least ten times. The rearrangement joins TRBV5-6 to TRBJ2-4; possible D gene TRBD1, 6 bases. The CDR3 runs to 17 residues. V dropped 4 bases and J dropped 0 bases, with 17 bases sitting between them. Germline V gene sequence: CDR1 SGHDT, CDR2 YYEEEE. Here the CDR3 reads CASSPSKQGRAKNIQYF. CDR3 bases: TGTGCCAGCAGCCCGTCAAAACAGGGACGAGCCAAAAACATTCAGTACTTC.

This clonotype was observed a handful of times. This rearrangement joins TRBV10-3 to TRBJ2-1, with D tentatively TRBD2 (6 bases). Germline CDR1 reads ENHRY; CDR2 reads SYGVKD. V lost 0 bases and J lost 8, with 8 bases in between. The CDR3 length is 13 residues. The CDR3 region has the DNA TGTGCCATCAGTGAGTCGGGGGGACATGAGCAGTTCTTC. This gives the protein CAISESGGHEQFF.

This clonotype was recorded many times. The J gene is TRBJ1-6, the V gene TRBV6-1, with a tentative D call TRBD1 (5 bases). Germline CDR1 is MNHNS and CDR2 is SASEGT. V gave up 7 bases and J gave up 6 bases, with 16 bases separating them. The CDR3 extends over 15 amino acids. The CDR3 DNA sequence: TGTGCCAGCAAAAGGGACGGTGCCCTTAATTCACCCCTCCACTTT. Its protein product is CASKRDGALNSPLHF.

This clonotype has a handful of counts. The gene calls are TRBV28 and TRBJ1-5; D remains unclear. CDR1 is MDHEN and CDR2 is SYDVKM in the germline V gene. Trimming removed 6 bases at V and 5 bases at J, with 8 bases between. The length of the CDR3 is 12 residues. CDR3 region: CASSQKDQPQHF. CDR3 nucleotide sequence: TGTGCCAGCAGCCAAAAGGATCAGCCCCAGCATTTT.

Worth noting for this clonotype: Germline and junction disagree at one end, which may indicate a read error. The rearrangement links TRBV7-3 to TRBJ2-1; D might be TRBD1 or TRBD2, each matching 5 bases. CDR3 size: 13 residues. Germline CDR1 reads SGHTA; CDR2 reads FQGTGA. Here the CDR3 reads CANSSGRDNEQFF. CDR3 sequence (DNA): TGTGCCAACAGCTCGGGACGAGACAATGAGCAGTTCTTC.